The clone carrying this T cell receptor (beta chain) was counted between two and nine times. Its specificity is not known. Specified time point: sample taken at primary tumor resection. Unsorted samples of tumor, nontumor lung or frozen PBMC had their whole RNA sequenced. V lost 0 bases and J lost 1, with 13 bases in between. This CDR3 is 16 amino acids long. In germline, CDR1 is LGHNA, CDR2 YSLEER. The data are from a study of spatial heterogeneity in lung cancer. The overall study: The study consistently detected more beta-chain than alpha-chain sequences. General study findings and limits: Ubiquitous expanded tumor TCRs were observed in blood more at resection than follow-up.

Individually, TCR cDNA molecules were each labelled with a unique molecular identifier. TCRdb re-derived calls from the 5' RACE reads in MiXCR, one entry per CDR3 protein. The data hold around 13,000 distinct CDR3 sequences, with 14% observed a single time. This chain joins TRBV4-3 and TRBJ2-7, with D perhaps matching TRBD2 (6 bases). Source: PBMCs, taken at surgery. The clonotype originates from a male donor with early-stage non-small cell lung cancer. CDR3 loop: CASSQESGEWSYEQYF. CDR3 in DNA: TGCGCCAGCAGCCAAGAGTCGGGGGAATGGTCCTACGAGCAGTACTTC.